This T cell receptor beta chain was identified during a study of blood T cell repertoires in COVID-19. Study summary: Some COVID-19 samples were acute and others convalescent; all came from the United States, Italy and Spain. In each case, the material was cDNA or gDNA derived from T cells, B-cell-depleted T cells, or PBMCs.

V gave up 3 bases and J gave up 8 bases, with 7 bases separating them. There are 12 residues in the CDR3. Germline V gene sequence: CDR1 MNHEY, CDR2 SMNVEV (reference sequence). Clones were read by immunoSEQ multiplex PCR, and TCRdb kept only the in-frame ones, dropping some. The sample holds roughly 280,000 clones; around nine tenths are singletons and the top ten take roughly 12%. Sequenced input: peripheral blood. The receptor was derived from a woman aged 25 to 39 with COVID-19, enrolled during active disease. The chain uses TRBV27 and TRBJ1-4; no definite D call. CDR3 coding DNA: TGTGCCAGCAGTTTGGGAGGGGAAAAACTGTTTTTT. This encodes CASSLGGEKLFF.